Included here is one TCR beta chain sequence, with context. Its antigen is not identified. Germline CDR1 reads SGHAT; CDR2 reads FQNNGV. The CDR3 sequence is 14 residues long. Trimming left V 5 bases short and J 6 bases short, with 15 bases between. These data are taken from a study of blood T cells in healthy people across ages. Points from the study as a whole: Estimated diversity, derived from one million T cells, was regarded as an underestimate.

It was with a sample-barcoded 5' primer and a J-beta primer mix that a second PCR of about 6 to 12 cycles was run. TCRdb fed the 5' RACE reads into MiXCR, producing one record per CDR3 protein. The sample records just over 800,000 distinct CDR3 sequences, roughly 60% being singletons. Sequencing was done on a sample of blood. The chain employs TRBV11-2 and TRBJ2-3; TRBD2 is a possible D gene (5 bases). The TCR comes from a man in his thirties or forties in good health. The CDR3 coding sequence is TGTGCCAGCAGCCGGACCCAGAGGGTGGATACGCAGTATTTT. Amino acids: CASSRTQRVDTQYF. The entire variable domain, with the rest obtained from reference TRBV11-2 and TRBJ2-3, is as follows: EAGVAQSPRYKIIEKRQSVAFWCNPISGHATLYWYQQILGQGPKLLIQFQNNGVVDDSQLPKDRFSAERLKGVDSTLKIQPAKLEDSAVYLCASSRTQRVDTQYFGPGTRLTVL.